The clone carrying this T cell receptor (beta chain) was seen repeatedly, ten times or more. Its antigen is undetermined. One entry per CDR3 protein, called by TCRdb with MiXCR from the 5' RACE reads. The sample yields 300,000 to 350,000 distinct CDR3 sequences, roughly an eighth seen once. This sample is part of a study of T-cell memory formation after mild COVID-19. Study details: Clustering of TCRs was largely donor specific.

Per the germline V gene, CDR1 is SEHNR and CDR2 is FQNEAQ (reference sequence). Trimming took 1 base from V and 1 from J; bases not matched to a gene: 5. The CDR3 loop spans 17 amino acids. Study-wide results and limits: Pre-infection memory already had some responding clones, implying cross-reactive memory joined.

The sequence was collected from a young man who had mild COVID-19 (a few samples of this study predate the infection). Cell type and time point are not known. Sequenced input: PBMCs or a T cell subset sorted from them (not recorded which). This chain links TRBV7-9 with TRBJ2-3; 10 bases are shared with TRBD2. Written as DNA, the CDR3 is TGTGCCAGCAGCTTAGTCGGAACTAGCGGGGGCACAGATACGCAGTATTTT. This codes for CASSLVGTSGGTDTQYF. The complete variable domain, with remaining parts taken from reference TRBV7-9 and TRBJ2-3, reads DTGVSQNPRHKITKRGQNVTFRCDPISEHNRLYWYRQTLGQGPEFLTYFQNEAQLEKSRLLSDRFSAERPKGSFSTLEIQRTEQGDSAMYLCASSLVGTSGGTDTQYFGPGTRLTVL.